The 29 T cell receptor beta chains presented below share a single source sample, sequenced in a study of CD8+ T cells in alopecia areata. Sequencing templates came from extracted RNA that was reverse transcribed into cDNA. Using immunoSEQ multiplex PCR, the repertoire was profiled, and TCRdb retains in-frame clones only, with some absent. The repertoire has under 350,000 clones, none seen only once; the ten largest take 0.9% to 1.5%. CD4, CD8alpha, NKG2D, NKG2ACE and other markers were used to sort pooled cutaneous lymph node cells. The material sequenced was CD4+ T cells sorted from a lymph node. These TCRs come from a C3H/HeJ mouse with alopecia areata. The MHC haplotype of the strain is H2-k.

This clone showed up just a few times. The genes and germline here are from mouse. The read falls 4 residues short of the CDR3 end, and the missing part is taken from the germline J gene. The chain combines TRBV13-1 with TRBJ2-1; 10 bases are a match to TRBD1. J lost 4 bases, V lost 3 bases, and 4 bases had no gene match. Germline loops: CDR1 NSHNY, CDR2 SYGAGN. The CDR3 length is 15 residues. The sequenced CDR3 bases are TGTGCCAGCAGTGGGACAGGGGGGGAATATGCT. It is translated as CASSGTGGEYA. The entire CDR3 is CASSGTGGEYAEQFF.

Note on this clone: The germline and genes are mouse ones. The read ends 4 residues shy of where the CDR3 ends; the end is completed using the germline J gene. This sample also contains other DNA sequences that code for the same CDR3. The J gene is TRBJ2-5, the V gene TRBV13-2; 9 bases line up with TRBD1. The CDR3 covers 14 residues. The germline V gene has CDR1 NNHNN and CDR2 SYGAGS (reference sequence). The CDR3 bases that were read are TGTGCCAGCGGTGACTACAGGGGGCGAGAC. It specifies CASGDYRGRD. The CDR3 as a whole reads CASGDYRGRDTQYF.

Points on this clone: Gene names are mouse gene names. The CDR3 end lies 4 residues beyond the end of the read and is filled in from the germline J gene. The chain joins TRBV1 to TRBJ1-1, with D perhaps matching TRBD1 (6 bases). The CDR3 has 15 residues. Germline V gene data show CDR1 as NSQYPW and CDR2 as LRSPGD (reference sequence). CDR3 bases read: TGCACCTGCAGTGCAGATCCTGGGGGGGCGGGA. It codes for CTCSADPGGAG. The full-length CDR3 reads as CTCSADPGGAGEVFF.

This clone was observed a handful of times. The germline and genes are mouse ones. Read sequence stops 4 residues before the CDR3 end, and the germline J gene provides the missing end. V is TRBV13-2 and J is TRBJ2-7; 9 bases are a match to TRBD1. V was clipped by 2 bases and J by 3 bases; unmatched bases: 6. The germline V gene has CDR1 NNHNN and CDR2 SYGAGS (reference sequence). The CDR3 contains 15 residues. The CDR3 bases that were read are TGTGCCAGCGGTGAACCGGGACAGGGATTCTAT. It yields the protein CASGEPGQGFY. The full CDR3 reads CASGEPGQGFYEQYF.

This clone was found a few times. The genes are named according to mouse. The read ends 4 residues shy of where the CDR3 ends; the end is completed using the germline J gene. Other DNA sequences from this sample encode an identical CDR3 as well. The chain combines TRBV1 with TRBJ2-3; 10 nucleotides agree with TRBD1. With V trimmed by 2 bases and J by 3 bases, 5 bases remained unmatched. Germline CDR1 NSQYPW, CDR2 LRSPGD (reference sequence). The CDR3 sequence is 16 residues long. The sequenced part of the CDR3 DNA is TGCACCTGCAGTGCACCGGGACAGGGGAACGCAGAA. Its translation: CTCSAPGQGNAE. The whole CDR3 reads CTCSAPGQGNAETLYF. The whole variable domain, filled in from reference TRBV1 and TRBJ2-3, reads VTLLEQNPRWRLVPRGQAVNLRCILKNSQYPWMSWYQQDLQKQLQWLFTLRSPGDKEVKSLPGADYLATRVTDTELRLQVANMSQGRTLYCTCSAPGQGNAETLYFGSGTRLTVL.

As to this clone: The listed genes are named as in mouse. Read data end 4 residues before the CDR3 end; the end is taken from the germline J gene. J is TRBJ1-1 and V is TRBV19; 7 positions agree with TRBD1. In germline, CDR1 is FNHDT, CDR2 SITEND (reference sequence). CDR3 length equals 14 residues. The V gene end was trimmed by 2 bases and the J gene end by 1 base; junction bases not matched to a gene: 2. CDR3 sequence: CASSMRDRNTEVFF. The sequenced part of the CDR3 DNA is TGTGCCAGCAGTATGCGGGACAGAAACACA.

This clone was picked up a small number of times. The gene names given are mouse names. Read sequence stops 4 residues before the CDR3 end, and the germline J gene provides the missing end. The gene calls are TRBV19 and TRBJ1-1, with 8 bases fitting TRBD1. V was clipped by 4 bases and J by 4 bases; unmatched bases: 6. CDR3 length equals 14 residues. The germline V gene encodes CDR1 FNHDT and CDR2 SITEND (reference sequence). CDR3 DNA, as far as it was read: TGTGCCAGCAGTGGACAGGGATGGGGCACA. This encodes CASSGQGWGT. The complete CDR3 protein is CASSGQGWGTEVFF.

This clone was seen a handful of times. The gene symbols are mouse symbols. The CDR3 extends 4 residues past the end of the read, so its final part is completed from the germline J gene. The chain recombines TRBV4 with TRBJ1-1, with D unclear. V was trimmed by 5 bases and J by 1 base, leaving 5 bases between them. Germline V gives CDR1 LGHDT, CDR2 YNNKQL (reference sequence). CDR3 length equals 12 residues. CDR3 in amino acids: CASSPGNTEVFF. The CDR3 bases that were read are TGTGCCAGCAGCCCAGGGAACACA.

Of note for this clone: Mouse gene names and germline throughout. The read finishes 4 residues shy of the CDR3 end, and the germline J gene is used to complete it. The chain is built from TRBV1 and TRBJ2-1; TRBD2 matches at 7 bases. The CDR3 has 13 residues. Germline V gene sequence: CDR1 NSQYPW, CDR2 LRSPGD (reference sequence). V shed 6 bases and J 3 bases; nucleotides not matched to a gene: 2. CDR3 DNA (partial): TGCACCTGCAGGACTGGGAGCTATGCT. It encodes CTCRTGSYA. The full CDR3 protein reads CTCRTGSYAEQFF.

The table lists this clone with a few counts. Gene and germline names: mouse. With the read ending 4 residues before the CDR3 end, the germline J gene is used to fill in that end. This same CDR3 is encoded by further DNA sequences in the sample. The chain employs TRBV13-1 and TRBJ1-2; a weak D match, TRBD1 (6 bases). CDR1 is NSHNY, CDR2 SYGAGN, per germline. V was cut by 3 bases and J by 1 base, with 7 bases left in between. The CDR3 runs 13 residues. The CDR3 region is CASSVQGNSDYTF. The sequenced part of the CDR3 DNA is TGTGCCAGCAGTGTACAGGGAAACTCC.

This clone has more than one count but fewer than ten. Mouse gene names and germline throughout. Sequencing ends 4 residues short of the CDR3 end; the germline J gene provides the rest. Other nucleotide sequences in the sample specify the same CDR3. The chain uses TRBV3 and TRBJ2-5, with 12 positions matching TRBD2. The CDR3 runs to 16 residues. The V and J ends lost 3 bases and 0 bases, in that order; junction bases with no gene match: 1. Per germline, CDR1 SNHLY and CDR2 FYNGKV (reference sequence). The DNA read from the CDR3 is TGTGCCAGCAGCTTCGGGACTGGGGGGAACCAAGAC. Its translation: CASSFGTGGNQD. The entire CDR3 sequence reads CASSFGTGGNQDTQYF.

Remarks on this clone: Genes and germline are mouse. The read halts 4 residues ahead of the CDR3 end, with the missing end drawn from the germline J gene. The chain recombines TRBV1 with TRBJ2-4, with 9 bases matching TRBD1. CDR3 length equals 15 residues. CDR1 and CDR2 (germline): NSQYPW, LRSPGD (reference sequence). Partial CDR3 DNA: TGCACCTGCAGTGTCCCGGGACAGGGTTGGAAC. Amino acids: CTCSVPGQGWN. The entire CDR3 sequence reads CTCSVPGQGWNTLYF.

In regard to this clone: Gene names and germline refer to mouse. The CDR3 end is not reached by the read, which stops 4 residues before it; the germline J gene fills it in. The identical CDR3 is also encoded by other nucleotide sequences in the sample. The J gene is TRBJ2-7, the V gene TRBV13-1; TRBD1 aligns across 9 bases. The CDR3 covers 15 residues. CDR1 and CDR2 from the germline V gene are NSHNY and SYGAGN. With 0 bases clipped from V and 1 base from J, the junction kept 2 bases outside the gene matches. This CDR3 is CASSDAGQGSYEQYF. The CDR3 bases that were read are TGTGCCAGCAGTGATGCGGGACAGGGATCCTAT.

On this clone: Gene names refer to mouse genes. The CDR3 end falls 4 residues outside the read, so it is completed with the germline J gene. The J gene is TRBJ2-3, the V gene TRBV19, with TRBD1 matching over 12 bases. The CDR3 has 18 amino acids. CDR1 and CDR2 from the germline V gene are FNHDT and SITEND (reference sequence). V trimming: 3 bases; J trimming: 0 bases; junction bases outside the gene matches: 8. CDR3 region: CASSTLGTGGSSAETLYF. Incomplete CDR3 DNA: TGTGCCAGCAGTACCCTCGGGACAGGGGGCTCTAGTGCAGAA. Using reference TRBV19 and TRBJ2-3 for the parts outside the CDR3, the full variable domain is GGIITQTPKFLIGQEGQKLTLKCQQNFNHDTMYWYRQDSGKGLRLIYYSITENDLQKGDLSEGYDASREKKSSFSLTVTSAQKNEMAVFLCASSTLGTGGSSAETLYFGSGTRLTVL.

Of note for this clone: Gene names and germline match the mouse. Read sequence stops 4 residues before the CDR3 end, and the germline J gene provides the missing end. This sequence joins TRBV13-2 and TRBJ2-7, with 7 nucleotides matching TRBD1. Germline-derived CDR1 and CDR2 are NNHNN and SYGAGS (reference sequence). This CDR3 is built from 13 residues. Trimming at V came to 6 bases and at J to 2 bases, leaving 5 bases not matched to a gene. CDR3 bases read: TGTGCCAGCGCCATAGGGACAGCCTAT. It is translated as CASAIGTAY. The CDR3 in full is CASAIGTAYEQYF.

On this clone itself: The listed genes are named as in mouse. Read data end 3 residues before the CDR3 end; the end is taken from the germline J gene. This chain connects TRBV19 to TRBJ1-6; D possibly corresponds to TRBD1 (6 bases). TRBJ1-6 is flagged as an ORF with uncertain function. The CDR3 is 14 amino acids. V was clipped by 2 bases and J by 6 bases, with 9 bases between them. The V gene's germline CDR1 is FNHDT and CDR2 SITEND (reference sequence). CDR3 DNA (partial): TGTGCCAGCAGTATCGGGGACATTAATTCGCCC. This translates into CASSIGDINSP. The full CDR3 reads CASSIGDINSPLYF.

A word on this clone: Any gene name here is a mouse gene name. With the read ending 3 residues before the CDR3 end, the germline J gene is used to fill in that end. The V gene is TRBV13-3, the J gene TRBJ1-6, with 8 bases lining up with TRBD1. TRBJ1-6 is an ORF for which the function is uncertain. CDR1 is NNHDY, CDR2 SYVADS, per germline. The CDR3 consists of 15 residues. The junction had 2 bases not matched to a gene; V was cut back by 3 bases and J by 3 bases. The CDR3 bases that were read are TGTGCCAGCAGTGGGACAGGGATCTATAATTCGCCC. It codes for CASSGTGIYNSP. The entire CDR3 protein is CASSGTGIYNSPLYF.

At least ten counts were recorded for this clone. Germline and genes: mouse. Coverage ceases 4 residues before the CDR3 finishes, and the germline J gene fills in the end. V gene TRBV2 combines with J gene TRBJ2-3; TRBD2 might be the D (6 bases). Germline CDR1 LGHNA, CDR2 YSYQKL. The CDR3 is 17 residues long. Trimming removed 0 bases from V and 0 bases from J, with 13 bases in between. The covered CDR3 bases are TGTGCCAGCAGCCAAGATTTCACTGGGACTAGTGCAGAA. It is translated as CASSQDFTGTSAE. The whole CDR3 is CASSQDFTGTSAETLYF.

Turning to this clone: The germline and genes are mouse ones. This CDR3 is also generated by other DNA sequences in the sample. The CDR3 bases that were read are TGTGCCTGGAGTCTGTGGGGTTCGCCC. It codes for CAWSLWGSP. The full-length CDR3 reads as CAWSLWGSPLYF. This chain uses TRBV31 with TRBJ1-6, with D hard to call. Read sequence stops 3 residues before the CDR3 end, and the germline J gene provides the missing end. TRBJ1-6 is annotated as an ORF whose role is uncertain. This CDR3 contains 12 residues. The germline V and J ends were trimmed by 0 bases and 9 bases, with 6 bases remaining between them. Germline V CDR1 and CDR2: GKSSPN, SITVG.

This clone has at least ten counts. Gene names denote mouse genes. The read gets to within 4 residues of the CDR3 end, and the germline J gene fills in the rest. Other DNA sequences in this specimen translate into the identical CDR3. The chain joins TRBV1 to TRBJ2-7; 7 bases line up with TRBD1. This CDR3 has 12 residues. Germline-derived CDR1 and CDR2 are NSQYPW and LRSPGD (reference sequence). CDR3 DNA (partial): TGCACCTGCAGTGCGGGACAGTAT. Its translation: CTCSAGQY. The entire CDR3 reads CTCSAGQYEQYF.

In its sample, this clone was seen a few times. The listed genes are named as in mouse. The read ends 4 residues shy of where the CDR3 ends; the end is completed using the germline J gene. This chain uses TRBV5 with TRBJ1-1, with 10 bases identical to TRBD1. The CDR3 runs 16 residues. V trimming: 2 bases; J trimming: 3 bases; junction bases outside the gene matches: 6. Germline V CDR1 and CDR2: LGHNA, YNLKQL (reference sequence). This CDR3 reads CASSQTSTGGDTEVFF. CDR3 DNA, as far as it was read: TGTGCCAGCAGCCAAACCTCGACAGGGGGCGACACA.

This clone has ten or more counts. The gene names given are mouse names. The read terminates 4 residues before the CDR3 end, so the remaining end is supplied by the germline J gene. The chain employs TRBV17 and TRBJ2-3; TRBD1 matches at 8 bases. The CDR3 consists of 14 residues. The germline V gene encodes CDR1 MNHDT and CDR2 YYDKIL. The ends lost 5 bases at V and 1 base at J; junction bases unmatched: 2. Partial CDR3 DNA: TGTGCTAGCAGTGGGGGACAGGGTGCAGAA. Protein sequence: CASSGGQGAE. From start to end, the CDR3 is CASSGGQGAETLYF.

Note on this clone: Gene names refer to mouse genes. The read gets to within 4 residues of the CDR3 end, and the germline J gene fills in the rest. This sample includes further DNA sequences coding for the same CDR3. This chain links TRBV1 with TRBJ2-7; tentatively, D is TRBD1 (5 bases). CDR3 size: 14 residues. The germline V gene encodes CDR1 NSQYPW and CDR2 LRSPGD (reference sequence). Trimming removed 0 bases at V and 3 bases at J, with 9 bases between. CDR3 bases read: TGCACCTGCAGTGCAGATCCCGACAGCTAT. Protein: CTCSADPDSY. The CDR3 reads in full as CTCSADPDSYEQYF.

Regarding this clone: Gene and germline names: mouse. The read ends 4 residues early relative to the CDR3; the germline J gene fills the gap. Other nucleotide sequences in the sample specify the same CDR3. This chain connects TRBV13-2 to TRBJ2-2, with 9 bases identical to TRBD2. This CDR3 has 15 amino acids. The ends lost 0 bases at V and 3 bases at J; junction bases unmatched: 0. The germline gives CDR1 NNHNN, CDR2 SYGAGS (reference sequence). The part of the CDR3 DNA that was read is TGTGCCAGCGGTGATGGGACTGGGGACACCGGG. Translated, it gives CASGDGTGDTG. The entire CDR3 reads CASGDGTGDTGQLYF.

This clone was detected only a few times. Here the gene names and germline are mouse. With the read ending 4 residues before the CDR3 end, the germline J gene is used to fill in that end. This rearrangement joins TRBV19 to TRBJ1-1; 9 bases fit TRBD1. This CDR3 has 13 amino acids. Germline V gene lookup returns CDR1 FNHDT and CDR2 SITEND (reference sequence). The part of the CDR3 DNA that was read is TGTGCCAGCAGTACGGGACAGGGAGCA. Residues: CASSTGQGA. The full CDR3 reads CASSTGQGAEVFF.

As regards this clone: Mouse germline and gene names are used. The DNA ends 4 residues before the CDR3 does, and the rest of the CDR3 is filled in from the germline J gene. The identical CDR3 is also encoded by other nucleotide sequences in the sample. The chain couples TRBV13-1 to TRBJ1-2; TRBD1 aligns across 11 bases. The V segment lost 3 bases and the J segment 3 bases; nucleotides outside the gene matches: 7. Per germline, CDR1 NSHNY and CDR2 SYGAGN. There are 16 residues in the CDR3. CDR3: CASSGGQGARDSDYTF. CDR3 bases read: TGTGCCAGCAGTGGTGGACAGGGGGCGAGGGACTCC.

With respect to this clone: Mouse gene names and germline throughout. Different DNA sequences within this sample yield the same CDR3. CDR3: CAWSLEGGGAETLYF. The CDR3 bases that were read are TGTGCCTGGAGTCTAGAGGGGGGGGGTGCAGAA. The chain joins TRBV31 to TRBJ2-3; maybe TRBD2 (7 bases). The read is 4 residues too short to cover the CDR3 end, so that end is filled in from the germline J gene. Germline loops: CDR1 GKSSPN, CDR2 SITVG. The V and J ends lost 0 bases and 1 base respectively, with 11 bases between them. CDR3 length: 15 residues. Drawing the rest from reference TRBV31 and TRBJ2-3, the complete variable domain is AQTIHQWPVAEIKAVGSPLSLGCTIKGKSSPNLYWYWQATGGTLQQLFYSITVGQVESVVQLNLSASRPKDDQFILSTEKLLLSHSGFYLCAWSLEGGGAETLYFGSGTRLTVL.

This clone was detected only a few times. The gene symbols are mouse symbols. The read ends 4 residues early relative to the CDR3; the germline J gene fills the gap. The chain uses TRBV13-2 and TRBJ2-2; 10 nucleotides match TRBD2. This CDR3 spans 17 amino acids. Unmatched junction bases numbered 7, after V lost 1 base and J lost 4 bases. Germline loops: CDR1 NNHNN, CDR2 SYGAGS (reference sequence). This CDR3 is CASGDRDWGEGTGQLYF. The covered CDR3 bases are TGTGCCAGCGGTGATAGAGACTGGGGGGAAGGCACCGGG.

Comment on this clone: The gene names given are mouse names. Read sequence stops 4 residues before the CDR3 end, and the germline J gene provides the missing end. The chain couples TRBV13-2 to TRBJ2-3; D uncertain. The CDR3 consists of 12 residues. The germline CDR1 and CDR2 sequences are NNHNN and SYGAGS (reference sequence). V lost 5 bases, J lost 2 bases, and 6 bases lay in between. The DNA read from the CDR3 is TGTGCCAGCGGGACAAATGCAGAA. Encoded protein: CASGTNAE. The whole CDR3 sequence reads CASGTNAETLYF.